The 23 T cell receptor beta chains given below trace back to one sample, sequenced in a study of cytomegalovirus exposure and HLA in healthy donors. The PCR made use of 60 Vbeta and 13 Jbeta primers. Method: immunoSEQ multiplex PCR; TCRdb's copy keeps in-frame clones and lacks some. The sample holds more than 150,000 clones, about 90% seen once. The sample was PBMCs. These receptors all stem from a girl under three years old in good health and CMV-seronegative.

This clone came up once. The rearrangement joins TRBV6-1 to TRBJ1-1, with 8 bases matching TRBD1. The length of the CDR3 is 18 residues. Germline loops: CDR1 MNHNS, CDR2 SASEGT. V trimming: 3 bases; J trimming: 0 bases; junction bases outside the gene matches: 12. The chain's CDR3 is CASSEVARGQWMNTEAFF. CDR3 nucleotide sequence: TGTGCCAGCAGTGAGGTCGCCAGGGGGCAGTGGATGAACACTGAAGCTTTCTTT.

The chain recombines TRBV27 with TRBJ1-2; the match to TRBD1 covers 8 bases. CDR3 length: 17 residues. J was trimmed by 3 bases and V by 1 base; bases with no gene match: 10. Germline CDR1 and CDR2: MNHEY and SMNVEV (reference sequence). The CDR3 region has the DNA TGTGCCAGCAGTTTATTGTACGAAGGACAGGGCTACTATGGCTACACCTTC. Amino acids: CASSLLYEGQGYYGYTF.

The J gene is TRBJ2-7, the V gene TRBV12-2; the D segment call TRBD1 is taken from the table without a DNA check. TRBV12-2 is termed a pseudogene. This CDR3 region has 14 residues. CDR3 sequence: CASRLATGGDEQYF. CDR3 coding DNA: TGTGCAAGTCGCTTAGCTACAGGGGGGGACGAGCAGTACTTC.

This chain joins TRBV5-1 and TRBJ2-3; D gene ambiguous. This CDR3 is 15 amino acids long. Germline-derived CDR1 and CDR2 are SGHRS and YFSETQ. Trimming stripped 0 bases from V and 2 bases from J, with 10 bases between. CDR3 in amino acids: CASSLDRSLTDTQYF. In DNA form, the CDR3 reads TGCGCCAGCAGCTTGGATCGGAGCCTCACAGATACGCAGTATTTT. Combining the CDR3 with reference TRBV5-1 and TRBJ2-3 gives the whole variable domain KAGVTQTPRYLIKTRGQQVTLSCSPISGHRSVSWYQQTPGQGLQFLFEYFSETQRNKGNFPGRFSGRQFSNSRSEMNVSTLELGDSALYLCASSLDRSLTDTQYFGPGTRLTVL.

The chain combines TRBV21-1 with TRBJ2-2; TRBD1 is taken as the D call from the table, unchecked against the DNA. TRBV21-1 is assigned pseudogene status. The CDR3 loop spans 18 amino acids. The CDR3, as DNA: TGTGCCAGCAGCTACCAGGTTTTACCCAGCCATGAGACCGGGGAGCTGTTTTTT. It translates to CASSYQVLPSHETGELFF.

The V and J genes are TRBV6-5 and TRBJ2-2; weak D call: TRBD1 (6 bases). V was shortened by 2 bases and J by 2 bases, with 9 bases between the two germline ends. The CDR3 length is 15 residues. Germline V CDR1 and CDR2: MNHEY, SVGAGI. The CDR3 region has the DNA TGTGCCAGCAGTTACGACAGGAGAAACACCGGGGAGCTGTTTTTT. This encodes CASSYDRRNTGELFF.

This clone was detected only a few times. This sequence joins TRBV6-9 and TRBJ2-7, with D perhaps TRBD1 (5 bases). Germline values: CDR1 MNHGY, CDR2 SVAAGI. Trimming cost V 11 bases and J 3 bases, with 14 bases left between them. The CDR3 covers 12 residues. CDR3: CAPWGGDYEQYF. DNA of the CDR3: TGTGCCCCTTGGGGCGGAGACTACGAGCAGTACTTC.

The chain combines TRBV5-1 with TRBJ2-7; TRBD2 might be the D (6 bases). The CDR3 contains 15 residues. Trimming left V 0 bases short and J 5 bases short, with 15 bases between. CDR1 SGHRS and CDR2 YFSETQ come from the germline V gene. CDR3 loop: CASSLERGMVHEQYF. The CDR3 coding sequence is TGCGCCAGCAGCTTGGAACGCGGGATGGTCCACGAGCAGTACTTC.

This clone was detected only once. This sequence joins TRBV7-6 and TRBJ2-5; 7 nucleotides match TRBD2. V lost 0 bases to trimming and J lost 5 bases; unmatched junction nucleotides: 9. CDR1 SGHVS and CDR2 FNYEAQ come from the germline V gene. CDR3 length: 16 residues. CDR3 sequence: CASSLAATGLSETQYF. CDR3 nucleotides: TGTGCCAGCAGCTTAGCCGCCACGGGACTATCCGAGACCCAGTACTTC.

This chain connects TRBV6-5 to TRBJ2-5; TRBD1 is a possible D gene (6 bases). CDR1 MNHEY and CDR2 SVGAGI come from the germline V gene. The V end was cut by 5 bases, the J end by 5 bases, with 12 bases between. The length of the CDR3 is 13 residues. CDR3 residues: CASSTHTGETQYF. In nucleotides, the CDR3 is TGTGCCAGCAGTACACATACAGGGGAGACCCAGTACTTC.

The J gene is TRBJ2-1, the V gene TRBV9; D is perhaps TRBD2 (6 bases). This CDR3 has 14 amino acids. CDR1 and CDR2 from the germline V gene are SGDLS and YYNGEE. Trimming took off 2 bases at V and 4 bases at J, with 10 bases between the two ends. The CDR3 region is CASSVTSLYNEQFF. CDR3 nucleotides: TGTGCCAGCAGCGTTACTAGCCTATACAATGAGCAGTTCTTC.

This clone has just one count. J is TRBJ2-5 and V is TRBV9; 10 nucleotides align to TRBD2. Germline CDR1 reads SGDLS; CDR2 reads YYNGEE. The ends lost 1 base at V and 5 bases at J; junction bases unmatched: 5. The CDR3 consists of 15 residues. The CDR3 loop reads CASSVLSGRGETQYF. CDR3 coding DNA: TGTGCCAGCAGCGTACTCAGCGGGAGGGGTGAGACCCAGTACTTC.

The rearrangement uses TRBV2 and TRBJ2-1; D perhaps matches TRBD1 (5 bases). V was pared by 11 bases and J by 0 bases, with 14 bases between. Germline CDR1 is SNHLY and CDR2 is FYNNEI. CDR3 length: 14 residues. The CDR3 reads CAGKRDSSYNEQFF. The DNA for the CDR3 is TGTGCCGGGAAGAGAGACAGCTCCTACAATGAGCAGTTCTTC.

The V call is TRBV27, the J call TRBJ2-7; TRBD2 aligns across 9 bases. The germline V gene encodes CDR1 MNHEY and CDR2 SMNVEV (reference sequence). After removal of 6 bases from V and 3 bases from J, the junction contained 3 bases not matched to a gene. There are 13 residues in the CDR3. The CDR3 DNA sequence: TGTGCCAGCAGCGTGACTAGCGGCTACGAGCAGTACTTC. The encoded protein is CASSVTSGYEQYF.

This CDR3 reads CASSFGGYTIYF. The CDR3 DNA reads TGTGCCAGCAGCTTCGGAGGCTACACCATATATTTT. The chain has TRBV13 and TRBJ1-3; D call uncertain. Germline CDR1 and CDR2: PRHDT and FYEKMQ (reference sequence). The CDR3 sequence is 12 residues long. The V end was cut by 3 bases, the J end by 8 bases, with 8 bases between.

The chain couples TRBV18 to TRBJ1-2, with 7 bases identical to TRBD1. Looked up from germline, CDR1 is KGHSH and CDR2 is LQKENI. Trimming removed 3 bases from V and 6 bases from J; junction bases left unmatched: 10. CDR3 length equals 15 residues. Here the CDR3 reads CASSPQPGQRDGYTF. The CDR3 nucleotides read TGTGCCAGCTCACCTCAACCGGGACAGCGGGATGGCTACACCTTC.

This chain uses TRBV9 with TRBJ2-1; 13 positions match TRBD2. The CDR3 is made up of 17 amino acids. The germline V gene has CDR1 SGDLS and CDR2 YYNGEE. Unmatched junction bases numbered 8, after V lost 4 bases and J lost 4 bases. The CDR3 nucleotides are TGTGCCAGCAGCCCCAGGACTAGCGGGAGTGGGTACAATGAGCAGTTCTTC. Protein: CASSPRTSGSGYNEQFF.

The CDR3 DNA reads as TGTGCCAGCAGTTCGGGACTAGCGGCTTCCACAGATACGCAGTATTTT. Protein product: CASSSGLAASTDTQYF. The genes are TRBV27 and TRBJ2-3; 11 bases are a match to TRBD2. Germline V CDR1 and CDR2: MNHEY, SMNVEV (reference sequence). V shed 4 bases and J 2 bases; nucleotides not matched to a gene: 5. The CDR3 is 16 residues long.

CDR3 region: CASSQKGQVWVGLGYTF. DNA of the CDR3: TGTGCCAGCAGCCAAAAAGGACAGGTTTGGGTGGGACTTGGCTACACCTTC. J is TRBJ1-2 and V is TRBV4-2; 7 positions agree with TRBD1. CDR3 length: 17 residues. Looked up from germline, CDR1 is LGHNA and CDR2 is YNFKEQ. J gave up 7 bases and V 2 bases, and 16 bases lay outside the gene matches.

This sequence joins TRBV2 and TRBJ1-2, with D hard to call. Trimming pared 8 bases from V and 2 bases from J, leaving 6 bases between. This CDR3 comprises 11 residues. Germline V CDR1 and CDR2: SNHLY, FYNNEI. In nucleotides, the CDR3 is TGTGCCAGCGGCGGGAACTATGGCTACACCTTC. Amino acids: CASGGNYGYTF.

The chain couples TRBV21-1 to TRBJ2-7; the table assigns TRBD2, which was not confirmed against the DNA. TRBV21-1 is assigned pseudogene status. The CDR3 consists of 18 residues. CDR3: CASSCNILVTRKAYEQYF. Written as DNA, the CDR3 is TGTGCCAGCAGCTGCAACATCCTGGTGACGAGGAAAGCCTACGAGCAGTACTTC.

The genes are TRBV30 and TRBJ2-1; 8 nucleotides match TRBD2. Per the germline V gene, CDR1 is GTSNPN and CDR2 is SVGIG (reference sequence). J gave up 7 bases and V 0 bases, and 5 bases lay outside the gene matches. CDR3 length: 14 amino acids. CDR3 in DNA: TGTGCCTGGAGTGTTTCCAGCGGGGGTAATGAGCAGTTCTTC. Its translation: CAWSVSSGGNEQFF. Using reference TRBV30 and TRBJ2-1 for the parts outside the CDR3, the full variable domain is SQTIHQWPATLVQPVGSPLSLECTVEGTSNPNLYWYRQAAGRGLQLLFYSVGIGQISSEVPQNLSASRPQDRQFILSSKKLLLSDSGFYLCAWSVSSGGNEQFFGPGTRLTVL.

The V gene is TRBV20-1, the J gene TRBJ1-3; D unclear. The CDR3 has 11 residues. Germline CDR1 and CDR2: DFQATT and SNEGSKA (reference sequence). Trimming shortened V by 5 bases and J by 0 bases, and 2 bases separated the two germline ends. The DNA for the CDR3 is TGCAGTGCTCGCTCTGGAAACACCATATATTTT. Translation gives CSARSGNTIYF.